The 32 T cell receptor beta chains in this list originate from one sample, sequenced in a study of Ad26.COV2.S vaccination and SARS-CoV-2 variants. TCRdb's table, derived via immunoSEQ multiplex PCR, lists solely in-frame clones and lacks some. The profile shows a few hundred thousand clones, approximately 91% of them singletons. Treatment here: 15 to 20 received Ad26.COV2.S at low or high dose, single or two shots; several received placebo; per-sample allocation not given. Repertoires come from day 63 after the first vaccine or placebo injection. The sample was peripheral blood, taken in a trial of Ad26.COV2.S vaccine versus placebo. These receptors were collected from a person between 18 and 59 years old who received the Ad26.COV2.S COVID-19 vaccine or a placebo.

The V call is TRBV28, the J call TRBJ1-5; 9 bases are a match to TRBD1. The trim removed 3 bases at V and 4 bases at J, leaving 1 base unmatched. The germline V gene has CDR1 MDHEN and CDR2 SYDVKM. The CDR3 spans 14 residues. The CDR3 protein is CASSLDRGNQPQHF. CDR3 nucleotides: TGTGCCAGCAGTTTGGACAGGGGAAATCAGCCCCAGCATTTT.

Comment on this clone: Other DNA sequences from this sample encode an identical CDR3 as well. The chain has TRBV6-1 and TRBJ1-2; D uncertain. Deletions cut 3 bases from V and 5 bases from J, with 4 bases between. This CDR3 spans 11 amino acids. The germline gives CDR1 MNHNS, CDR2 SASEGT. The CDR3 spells CASSDRYGYTF. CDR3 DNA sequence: TGTGCCAGCAGTGACCGTTATGGCTACACCTTC.

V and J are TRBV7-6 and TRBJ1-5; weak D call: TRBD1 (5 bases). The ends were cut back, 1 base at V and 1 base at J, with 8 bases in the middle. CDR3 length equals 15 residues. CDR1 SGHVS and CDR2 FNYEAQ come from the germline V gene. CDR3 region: CASSLVGGSNQPQHF. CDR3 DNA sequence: TGTGCCAGCAGCTTAGTGGGGGGGAGCAATCAGCCCCAGCATTTT.

Written as DNA, the CDR3 is TGTGCCAGCAGTTTGGCCGGGGAGCCCAGGAATGAGCAGTTCTTC. It specifies CASSLAGEPRNEQFF. This chain links TRBV6-5 with TRBJ2-1; D is perhaps TRBD2 (5 bases). Per the germline V gene, CDR1 is MNHEY and CDR2 is SVGAGI. The CDR3 covers 15 residues. V was clipped by 4 bases and J by 7 bases, with 17 bases between them.

The CDR3 region is CASSNREETQYF. The CDR3 region has the DNA TGTGCCAGCAGCAACAGGGAAGAGACCCAGTACTTC. V and J are TRBV9 and TRBJ2-5; TRBD1 is a possible D gene (6 bases). With 4 bases removed from V and 3 bases from J, the gap between germline ends came to 7 bases. CDR3 length: 12 amino acids. CDR1 and CDR2 (germline): SGDLS, YYNGEE.

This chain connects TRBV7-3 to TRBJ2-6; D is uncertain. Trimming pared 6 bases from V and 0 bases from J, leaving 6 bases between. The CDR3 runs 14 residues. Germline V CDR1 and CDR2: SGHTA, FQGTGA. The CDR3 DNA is TGTGCCAGCAGAGATATCTCTGGGGCCAACGTCCTGACTTTC. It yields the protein CASRDISGANVLTF. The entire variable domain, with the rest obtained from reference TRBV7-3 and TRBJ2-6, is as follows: GAGVSQTPSNKVTEKGKYVELRCDPISGHTALYWYRQSLGQGPEFLIYFQGTGAADDSGLPNDRFFAVRPEGSVSTLKIQRTERGDSAVYLCASRDISGANVLTFGAGSRLTVL.

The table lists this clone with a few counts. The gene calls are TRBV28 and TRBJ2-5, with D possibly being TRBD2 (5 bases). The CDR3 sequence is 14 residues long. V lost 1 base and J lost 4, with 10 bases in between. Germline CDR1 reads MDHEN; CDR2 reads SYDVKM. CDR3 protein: CASSLSGGPETQYF. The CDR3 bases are TGTGCCAGCAGTTTATCTGGAGGACCAGAGACCCAGTACTTC.

The chain's CDR3 is CASSLAAGGSYEQYF. CDR3 in DNA: TGTGCCAGCAGCTTAGCAGCGGGAGGTTCCTACGAGCAGTACTTC. The chain joins TRBV7-6 to TRBJ2-7; 9 positions agree with TRBD2. This CDR3 contains 15 residues. The junction had 1 base not matched to a gene; V was cut back by 0 bases and J by 1 base. The germline V gene encodes CDR1 SGHVS and CDR2 FNYEAQ.

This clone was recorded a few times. The CDR3 DNA follows: TGTGCCAGCAGCCAAGGGACTAGCGGGAGGAACATTCAGTACTTC. Its translation: CASSQGTSGRNIQYF. This rearrangement joins TRBV3-1 (or the pseudogene TRBV3-2) to TRBJ2-4, with 14 positions matching TRBD2. Germline V gene data show CDR1 as LGHDT and CDR2 as YNNKEL (reference sequence). Germline trimming cut 1 base from V and 7 bases from J; bases unmatched to any gene: 0. The CDR3 is made up of 15 amino acids.

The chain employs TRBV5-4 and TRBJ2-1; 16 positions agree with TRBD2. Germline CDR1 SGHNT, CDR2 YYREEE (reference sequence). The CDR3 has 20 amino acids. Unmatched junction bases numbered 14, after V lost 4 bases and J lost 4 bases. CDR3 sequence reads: CASSAGTSGRALPIYNEQFF. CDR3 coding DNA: TGTGCCAGCAGCGCGGGGACTAGCGGGAGGGCCCTGCCCATTTACAATGAGCAGTTCTTC.

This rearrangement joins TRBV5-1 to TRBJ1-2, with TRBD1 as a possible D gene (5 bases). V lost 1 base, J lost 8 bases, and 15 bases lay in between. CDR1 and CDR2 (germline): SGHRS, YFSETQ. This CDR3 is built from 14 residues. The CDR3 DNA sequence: TGCGCCAGCAGCTTGCAGACAGAGTCTGGAGGCTACACCTTC. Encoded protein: CASSLQTESGGYTF. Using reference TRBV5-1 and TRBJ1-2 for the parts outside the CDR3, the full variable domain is KAGVTQTPRYLIKTRGQQVTLSCSPISGHRSVSWYQQTPGQGLQFLFEYFSETQRNKGNFPGRFSGRQFSNSRSEMNVSTLELGDSALYLCASSLQTESGGYTFGSGTRLTVV.

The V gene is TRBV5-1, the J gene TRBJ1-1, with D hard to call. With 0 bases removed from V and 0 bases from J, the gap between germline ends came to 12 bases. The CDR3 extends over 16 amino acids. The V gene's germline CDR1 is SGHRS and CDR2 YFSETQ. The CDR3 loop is CASSLGGPGLNTEAFF. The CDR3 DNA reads TGCGCCAGCAGCTTGGGTGGGCCGGGCTTGAACACTGAAGCTTTCTTT.

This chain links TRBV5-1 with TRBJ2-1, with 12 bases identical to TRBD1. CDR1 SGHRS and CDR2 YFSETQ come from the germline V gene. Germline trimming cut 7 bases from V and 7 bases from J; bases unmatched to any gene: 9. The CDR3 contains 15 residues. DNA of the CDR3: TGCGCCAGCCGACTTCCGGGACAGGGGGCGAATGAGCAGTTCTTC. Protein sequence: CASRLPGQGANEQFF.

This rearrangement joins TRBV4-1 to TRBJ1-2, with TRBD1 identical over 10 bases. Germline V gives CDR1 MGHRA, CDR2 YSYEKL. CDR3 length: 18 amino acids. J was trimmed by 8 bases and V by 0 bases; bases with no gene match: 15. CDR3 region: CASSQDPQPRDRGRGYTF. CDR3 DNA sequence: TGCGCCAGCAGCCAAGACCCGCAGCCCCGGGACAGGGGTAGGGGCTACACCTTC.

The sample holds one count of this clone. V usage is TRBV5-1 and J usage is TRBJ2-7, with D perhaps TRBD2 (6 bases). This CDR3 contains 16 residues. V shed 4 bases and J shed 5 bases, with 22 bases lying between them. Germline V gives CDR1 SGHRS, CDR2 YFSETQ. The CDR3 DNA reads TGCGCCAGCAGCGAGGTCACGGGACTCTGGGCAGACGAGCAGTACTTC. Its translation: CASSEVTGLWADEQYF.

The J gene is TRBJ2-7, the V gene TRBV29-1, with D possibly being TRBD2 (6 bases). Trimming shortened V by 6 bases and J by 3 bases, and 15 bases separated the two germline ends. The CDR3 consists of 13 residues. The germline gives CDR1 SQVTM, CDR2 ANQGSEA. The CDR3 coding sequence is TGCAGCGTGGGGAGCGGGTTCGGCTACGAGCAGTACTTC. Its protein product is CSVGSGFGYEQYF.

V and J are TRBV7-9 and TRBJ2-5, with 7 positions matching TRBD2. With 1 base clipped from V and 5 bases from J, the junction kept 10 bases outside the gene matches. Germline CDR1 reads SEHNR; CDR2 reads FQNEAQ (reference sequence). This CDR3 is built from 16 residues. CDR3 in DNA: TGTGCCAGCAGCTTAGTCGGTGGGAGGGCCGGGGAGACCCAGTACTTC. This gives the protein CASSLVGGRAGETQYF.

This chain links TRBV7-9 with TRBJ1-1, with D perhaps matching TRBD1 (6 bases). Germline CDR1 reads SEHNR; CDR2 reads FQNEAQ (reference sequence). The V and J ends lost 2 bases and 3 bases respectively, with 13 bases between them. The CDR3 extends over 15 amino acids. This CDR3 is CASSLIAGADTEAFF. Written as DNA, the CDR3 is TGTGCCAGCAGCTTAATTGCGGGGGCTGACACTGAAGCTTTCTTT. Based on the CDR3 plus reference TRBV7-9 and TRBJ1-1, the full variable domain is DTGVSQNPRHKITKRGQNVTFRCDPISEHNRLYWYRQTLGQGPEFLTYFQNEAQLEKSRLLSDRFSAERPKGSFSTLEIQRTEQGDSAMYLCASSLIAGADTEAFFGQGTRLTVV.

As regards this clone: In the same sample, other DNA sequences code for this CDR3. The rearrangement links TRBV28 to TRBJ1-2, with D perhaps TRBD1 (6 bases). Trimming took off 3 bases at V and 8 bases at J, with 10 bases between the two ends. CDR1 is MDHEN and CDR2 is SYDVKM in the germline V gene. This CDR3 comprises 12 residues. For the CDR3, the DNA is TGTGCCAGCAGTTTCAGGGGTGGGGGCTACACCTTC. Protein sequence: CASSFRGGGYTF.

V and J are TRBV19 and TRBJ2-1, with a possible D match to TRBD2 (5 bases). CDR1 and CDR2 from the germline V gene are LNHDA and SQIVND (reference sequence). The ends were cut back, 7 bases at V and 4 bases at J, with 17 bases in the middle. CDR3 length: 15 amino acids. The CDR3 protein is CASKGVAWDYNEQFF. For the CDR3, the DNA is TGTGCCAGTAAGGGAGTCGCGTGGGATTACAATGAGCAGTTCTTC. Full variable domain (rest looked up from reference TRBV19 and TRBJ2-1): DGGITQSPKYLFRKEGQNVTLSCEQNLNHDAMYWYRQDPGQGLRLIYYSQIVNDFQKGDIAEGYSVSREKKESFPLTVTSAQKNPTAFYLCASKGVAWDYNEQFFGPGTRLTVL.

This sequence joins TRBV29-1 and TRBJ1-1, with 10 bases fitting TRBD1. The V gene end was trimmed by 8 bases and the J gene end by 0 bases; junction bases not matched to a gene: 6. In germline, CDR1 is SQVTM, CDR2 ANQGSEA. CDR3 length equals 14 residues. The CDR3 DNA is TGCAGCTTCCAGACAGGGGGCTTGAACACTGAAGCTTTCTTT. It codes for CSFQTGGLNTEAFF. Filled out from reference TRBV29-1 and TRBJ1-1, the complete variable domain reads SAVISQKPSRDICQRGTSLTIQCQVDSQVTMMFWYRQQPGQSLTLIATANQGSEATYESGFVIDKFPISRPNLTFSTLTVSNMSPEDSSIYLCSFQTGGLNTEAFFGQGTRLTVV.

CDR3 bases: TGTGCCACCAGCAGGGGGGCAATAGGACGGCAGAACACTGAAGCTTTCTTT. It encodes CATSRGAIGRQNTEAFF. The V gene is TRBV15, the J gene TRBJ1-1; tentatively, D is TRBD1 (6 bases). Germline CDR1 and CDR2: LNHNV and YYDKDF (reference sequence). This CDR3 has 17 residues. The V gene lost 3 bases and the J gene lost 1 base, with 18 bases spanning the gap.

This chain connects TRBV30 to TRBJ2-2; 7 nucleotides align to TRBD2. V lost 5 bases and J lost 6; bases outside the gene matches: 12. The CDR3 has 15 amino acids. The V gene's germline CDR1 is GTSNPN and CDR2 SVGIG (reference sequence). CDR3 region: CAWLLAGVVSGELFF. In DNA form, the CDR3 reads TGTGCCTGGCTGCTGGCGGGAGTGGTCTCCGGGGAGCTGTTTTTT.

CDR3 amino acids: CATSRDRTSDSGKLFF. For the CDR3, the DNA is TGTGCCACCAGCAGAGACCGGACATCGGATTCGGGAAAACTGTTTTTT. The chain carries TRBV15 and TRBJ1-4; maybe TRBD1 (5 bases). This CDR3 has 16 residues. V lost 0 bases, J lost 10 bases, and 18 bases lay in between. Germline CDR1 reads LNHNV; CDR2 reads YYDKDF (reference sequence).

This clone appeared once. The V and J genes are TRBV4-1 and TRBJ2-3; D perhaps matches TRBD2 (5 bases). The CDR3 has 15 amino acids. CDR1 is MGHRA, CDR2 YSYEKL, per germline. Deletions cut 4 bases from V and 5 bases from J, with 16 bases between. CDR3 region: CASSPAGSGLDTQYF. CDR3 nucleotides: TGCGCCAGCAGCCCTGCCGGCTCGGGGTTAGATACGCAGTATTTT.

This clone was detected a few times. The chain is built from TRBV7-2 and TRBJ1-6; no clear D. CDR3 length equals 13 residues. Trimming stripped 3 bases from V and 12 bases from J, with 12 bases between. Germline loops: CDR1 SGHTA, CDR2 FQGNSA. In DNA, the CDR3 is TGTGCCAGCAGCTTTGATGCGGGGAAACCCCTCCACTTT. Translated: CASSFDAGKPLHF.

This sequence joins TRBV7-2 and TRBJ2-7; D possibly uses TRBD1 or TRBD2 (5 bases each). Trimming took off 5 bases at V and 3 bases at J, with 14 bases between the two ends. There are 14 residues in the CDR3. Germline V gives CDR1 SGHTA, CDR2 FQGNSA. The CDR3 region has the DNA TGTGCCAGCAGCCCCCCGGGACGTTACTACGAGCAGTACTTC. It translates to CASSPPGRYYEQYF.

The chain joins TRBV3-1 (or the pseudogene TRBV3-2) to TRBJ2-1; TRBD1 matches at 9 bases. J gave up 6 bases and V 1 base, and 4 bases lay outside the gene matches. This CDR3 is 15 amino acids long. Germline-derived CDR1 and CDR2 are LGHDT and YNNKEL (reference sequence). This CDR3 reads CASSQVDRGGNEQFF. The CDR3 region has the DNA TGTGCCAGCAGCCAAGTAGACAGGGGGGGCAATGAGCAGTTCTTC.

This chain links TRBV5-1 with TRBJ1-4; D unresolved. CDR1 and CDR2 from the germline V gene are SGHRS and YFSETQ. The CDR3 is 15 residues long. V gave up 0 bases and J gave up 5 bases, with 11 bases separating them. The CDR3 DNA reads TGCGCCAGCAGCTTGGGTGCAAGGGCAAATGAAAAACTGTTTTTT. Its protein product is CASSLGARANEKLFF.

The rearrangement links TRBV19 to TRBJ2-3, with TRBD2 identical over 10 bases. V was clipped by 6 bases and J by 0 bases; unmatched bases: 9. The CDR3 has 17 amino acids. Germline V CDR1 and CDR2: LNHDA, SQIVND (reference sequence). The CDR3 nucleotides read TGTGCCAGTAGCCCGGACCCACTAGCGGGAAGCACAGATACGCAGTATTTT. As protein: CASSPDPLAGSTDTQYF.

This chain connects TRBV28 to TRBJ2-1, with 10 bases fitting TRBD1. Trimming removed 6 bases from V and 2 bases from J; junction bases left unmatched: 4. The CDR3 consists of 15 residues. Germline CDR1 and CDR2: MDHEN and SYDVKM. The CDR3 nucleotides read TGTGCCAGCAGCAAAGGGACAGGGGCCTACAATGAGCAGTTCTTC. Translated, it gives CASSKGTGAYNEQFF.

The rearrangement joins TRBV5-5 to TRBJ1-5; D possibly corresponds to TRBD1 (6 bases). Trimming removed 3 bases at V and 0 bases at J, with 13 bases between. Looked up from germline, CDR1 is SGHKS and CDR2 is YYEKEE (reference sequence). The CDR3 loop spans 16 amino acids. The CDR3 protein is CASSSDRTYSNQPQHF. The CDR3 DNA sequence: TGTGCCAGCAGCTCTGACAGGACGTATAGCAATCAGCCCCAGCATTTT.